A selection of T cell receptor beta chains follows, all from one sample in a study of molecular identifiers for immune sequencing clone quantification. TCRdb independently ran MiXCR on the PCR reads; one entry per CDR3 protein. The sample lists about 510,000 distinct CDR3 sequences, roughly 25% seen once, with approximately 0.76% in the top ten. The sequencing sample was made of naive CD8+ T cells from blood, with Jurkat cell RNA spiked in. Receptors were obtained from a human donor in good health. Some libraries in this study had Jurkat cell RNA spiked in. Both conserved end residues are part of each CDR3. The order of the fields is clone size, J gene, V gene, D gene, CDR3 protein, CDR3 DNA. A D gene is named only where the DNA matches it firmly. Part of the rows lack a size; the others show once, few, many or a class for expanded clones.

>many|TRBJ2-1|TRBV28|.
CASSFLSHLGDEQFF
TGTGCCAGCAGTTTCTTGTCTCACTTAGGGGATGAGCAGTTCTTC
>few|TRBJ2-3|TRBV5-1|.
CASSSVGGGTDTQYF
TGCGCCAGCAGCTCCGTGGGGGGTGGCACAGATACGCAGTATTTT
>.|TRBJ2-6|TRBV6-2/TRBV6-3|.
CASSYSDSPVRVLTF
TGTGCCAGCAGTTACTCGGACAGCCCGGTACGGGTCCTGACTTTC
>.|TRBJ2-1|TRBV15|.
CATSRDRGGNEQFF
TGTGCCACCAGCAGAGACCGTGGGGGCAATGAGCAGTTCTTC
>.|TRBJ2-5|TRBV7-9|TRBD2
CASSPLLAGGPETQYF
TGTGCCAGCAGCCCTCTACTAGCGGGGGGGCCGGAGACCCAGTACTTC
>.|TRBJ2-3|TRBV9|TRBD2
CASSAGLAGESTDTQSF
TGTGCCAGCAGCGCGGGACTAGCGGGGGAAAGCACAGATACGCAGTCTTTT
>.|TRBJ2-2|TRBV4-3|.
CASSQELTPTGELFF
TGCGCCAGCAGCCAAGAATTAACTCCAACCGGGGAGCTGTTTTTT
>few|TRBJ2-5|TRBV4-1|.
CASSQDKGDAETQYF
TGCGCCAGCAGCCAAGATAAGGGGGACGCAGAGACCCAGTACTTC
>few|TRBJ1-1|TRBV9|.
CASSTVSGTEAFF
TGTGCCAGCAGCACCGTGAGTGGGACTGAAGCTTTCTTT
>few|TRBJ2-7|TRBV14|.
CASSQHAVEGTSYEQYF
TGTGCCAGCAGCCAGCACGCGGTAGAGGGGACCAGCTACGAGCAGTACTTC
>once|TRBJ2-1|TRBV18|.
CASSPPRSSYNEQFF
TGTGCCAGCTCACCACCCAGGAGCTCCTACAATGAGCAGTTCTTC
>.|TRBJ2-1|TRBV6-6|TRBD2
CASSYEIAGAYNEQFF
TGTGCCAGCAGTTACGAGATAGCGGGTGCCTACAATGAGCAGTTCTTC
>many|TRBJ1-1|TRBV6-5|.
CASSYTSSGGGTEAFF
TGTGCCAGCAGTTATACTTCAAGTGGGGGTGGCACTGAAGCTTTCTTT
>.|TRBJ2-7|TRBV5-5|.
CASSLDGLIYEQYF
TGTGCCAGCAGCTTGGACGGGCTAATCTACGAGCAGTACTTC
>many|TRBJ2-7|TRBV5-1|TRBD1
CASSGGQSPTYEQYF
TGCGCCAGCAGCGGGGGACAGTCTCCCACTTACGAGCAGTACTTC
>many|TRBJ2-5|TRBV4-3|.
CASSQDRGKETQYF
TGCGCCAGCAGCCAAGACCGGGGAAAAGAGACCCAGTACTTC
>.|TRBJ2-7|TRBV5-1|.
CASSLVGGDNEQYF
TGCGCCAGCAGCTTGGTGGGGGGCGACAACGAGCAGTACTTC
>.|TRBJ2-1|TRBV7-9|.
CASTQNSPAYNEQFF
TGTGCCAGCACCCAGAATAGCCCGGCCTACAATGAGCAGTTCTTC
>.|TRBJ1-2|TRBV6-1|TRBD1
CASSEYDRGNYGYTF
TGTGCCAGCAGTGAATACGACAGGGGGAACTATGGCTACACCTTC
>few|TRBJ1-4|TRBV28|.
CASSSGGREGLFF
TGTGCCAGCAGTTCCGGGGGCAGGGAAGGGCTGTTTTTT
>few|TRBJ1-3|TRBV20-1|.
CSARDDRSSGNTIYF
TGCAGTGCTAGAGATGACAGGTCCTCTGGAAACACCATATATTTT
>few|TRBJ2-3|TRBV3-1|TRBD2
CASSQAGLIAGGTDTQYF
TGTGCCAGCAGCCAAGCCGGGTTGATAGCGGGGGGCACAGATACGCAGTATTTT
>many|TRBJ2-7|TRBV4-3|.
CASSQDGGAGQEQYF
TGCGCCAGCAGCCAAGATGGTGGTGCGGGCCAGGAGCAGTACTTC
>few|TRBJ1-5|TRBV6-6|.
CASSYSLGRGFTNQPQHF
TGTGCCAGCAGTTACTCCCTTGGCAGGGGCTTTACCAATCAGCCCCAGCATTTT
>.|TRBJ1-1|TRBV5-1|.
CASSLNSILNPEAFF
TGCGCCAGCAGCTTGAACTCCATACTTAACCCTGAAGCTTTCTTT
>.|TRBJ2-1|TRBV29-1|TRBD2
CSVEDPVGSGGVFEQFF
TGCAGCGTTGAAGATCCGGTTGGGAGCGGGGGGGTATTTGAGCAGTTCTTC
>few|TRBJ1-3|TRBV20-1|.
CSAERGNTIYF
TGCAGTGCCGAGCGAGGAAACACCATATATTTT
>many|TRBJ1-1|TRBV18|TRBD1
CASSEKRDREAFF
TGTGCCAGCTCCGAAAAACGGGACAGGGAAGCTTTCTTT
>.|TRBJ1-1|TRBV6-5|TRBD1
CASSYSGQGFNTEAFF
TGTGCCAGCAGTTACTCGGGACAGGGGTTTAACACTGAAGCTTTCTTT
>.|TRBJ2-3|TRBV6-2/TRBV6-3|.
CAGSRGYSRTDTQYF
TGTGCCGGCAGTCGGGGGTATTCCCGCACAGATACGCAGTATTTT
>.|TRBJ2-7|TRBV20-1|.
CSARDQWEARYEQYF
TGCAGTGCTAGAGATCAATGGGAGGCCCGTTACGAGCAGTACTTC
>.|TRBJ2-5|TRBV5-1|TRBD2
CASSLTLAGGYQETQYF
TGCGCCAGCAGCTTGACACTAGCGGGGGGGTACCAAGAGACCCAGTACTTC
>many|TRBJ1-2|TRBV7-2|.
CASSPLLDTNDYGYTF
TGTGCCAGCAGCCCCTTGTTGGACACGAACGACTATGGCTACACCTTC
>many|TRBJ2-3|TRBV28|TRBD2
CASSLGGSSGTGTDTQYF
TGTGCCAGCAGTTTGGGGGGCTCTAGCGGGACGGGGACAGATACGCAGTATTTT
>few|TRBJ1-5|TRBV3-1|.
CASSQDPGHDQPQHF
TGTGCCAGCAGCCAAGATCCGGGGCATGATCAGCCCCAGCATTTT
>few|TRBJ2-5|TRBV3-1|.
CASSLNPGRGETQYF
TGTGCCAGCAGCCTAAACCCCGGTAGAGGAGAGACCCAGTACTTC
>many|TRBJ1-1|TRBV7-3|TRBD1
CASSSRTGPYTEAFF
TGTGCCAGCAGCTCTAGGACAGGGCCTTACACTGAAGCTTTCTTT
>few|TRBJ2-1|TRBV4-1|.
CASSQSGYNEQFF
TGCGCCAGCAGCCAATCGGGATACAATGAGCAGTTCTTC
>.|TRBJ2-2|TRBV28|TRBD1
CASSLSQGALGTGELFF
TGTGCCAGCAGTTTGTCTCAGGGGGCCTTGGGCACCGGGGAGCTGTTTTTT
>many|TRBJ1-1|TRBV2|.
CASSAEGGGTEAFF
TGTGCCAGCAGTGCGGAGGGCGGAGGGACTGAAGCTTTCTTT
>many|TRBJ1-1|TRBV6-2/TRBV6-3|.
CASRLSTEAFF
TGTGCCAGCAGACTGTCCACTGAAGCTTTCTTT
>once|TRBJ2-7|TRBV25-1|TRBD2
CASSEVAGVAYEQCF
TGTGCCAGCAGTGAAGTAGCGGGAGTGGCCTACGAGCAGTGCTTC
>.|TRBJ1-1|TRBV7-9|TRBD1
CASSLESDRDEASF
TGTGCCAGCAGCTTAGAGTCCGACAGGGACGAAGCTTCCTTT
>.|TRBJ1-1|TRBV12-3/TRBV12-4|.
CASSSTSPFHLLNTEAFF
TGTGCCAGCAGTTCGACTTCCCCTTTCCATTTACTGAACACTGAAGCTTTCTTT
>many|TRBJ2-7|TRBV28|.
CASSLSREYYEQYF
TGTGCCAGCAGTTTATCCCGGGAGTACTACGAGCAGTACTTC
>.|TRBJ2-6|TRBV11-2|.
CASSFGGLGANVLTF
TGTGCCAGCAGCTTTGGGGGGCTGGGGGCCAACGTCCTGACTTTC
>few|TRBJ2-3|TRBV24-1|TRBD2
CATEGGAGGGTDTQYF
TGTGCCACCGAGGGAGGGGCCGGAGGCGGCACAGATACGCAGTATTTT
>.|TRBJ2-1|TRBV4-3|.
CASSQAGVDEQFF
TGCGCCAGCAGCCAGGCAGGAGTCGATGAGCAGTTCTTC
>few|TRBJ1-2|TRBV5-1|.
CASSSPENYGYTF
TGCGCCAGCAGCTCCCCAGAGAACTATGGCTACACCTTC
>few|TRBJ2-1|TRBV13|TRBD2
CATSGGAINSDYYSSYNEQFF
TGTGCCACCAGCGGGGGCGCAATCAACTCCGATTATTATAGCTCCTACAATGAGCAGTTCTTC
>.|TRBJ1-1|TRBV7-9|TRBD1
CASSQDLRTGRTEAFF
TGTGCCAGCAGCCAAGATCTCCGGACAGGGAGGACTGAAGCTTTCTTT
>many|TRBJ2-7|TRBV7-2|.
CASSPEYREQYF
TGTGCCAGCAGCCCGGAGTACCGTGAGCAGTACTTC
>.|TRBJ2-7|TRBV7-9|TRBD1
CASSLDRGSVERYF
TGTGCCAGCAGCCTCGACAGGGGTTCGGTTGAGCGGTACTTC
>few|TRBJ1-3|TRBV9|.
CASSVPNPAGFSGNTIYF
TGTGCCAGCAGCGTACCGAACCCGGCAGGGTTCTCTGGAAACACCATATATTTT
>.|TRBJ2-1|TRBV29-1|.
CSVPRLDNEQFF
TGCAGCGTCCCCAGACTCGACAATGAGCAGTTCTTC